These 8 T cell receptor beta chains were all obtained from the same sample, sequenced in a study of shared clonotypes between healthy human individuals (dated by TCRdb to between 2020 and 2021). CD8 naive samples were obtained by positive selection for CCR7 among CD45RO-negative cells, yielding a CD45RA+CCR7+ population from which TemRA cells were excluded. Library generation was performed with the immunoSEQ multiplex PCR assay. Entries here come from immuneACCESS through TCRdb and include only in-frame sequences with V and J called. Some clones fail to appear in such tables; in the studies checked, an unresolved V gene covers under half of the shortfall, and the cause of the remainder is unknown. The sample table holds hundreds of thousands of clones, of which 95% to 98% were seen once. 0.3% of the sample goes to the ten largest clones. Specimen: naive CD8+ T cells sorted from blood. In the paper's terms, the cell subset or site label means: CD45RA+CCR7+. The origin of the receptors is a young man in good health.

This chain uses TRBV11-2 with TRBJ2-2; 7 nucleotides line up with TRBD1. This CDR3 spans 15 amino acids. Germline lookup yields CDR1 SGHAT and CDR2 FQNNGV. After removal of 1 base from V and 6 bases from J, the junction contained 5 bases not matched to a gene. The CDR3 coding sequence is TGTGCCAGCAGCTTAGCCGGGACAGCGGCCGGGGAGCTGTTTTTT. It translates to CASSLAGTAAGELFF.

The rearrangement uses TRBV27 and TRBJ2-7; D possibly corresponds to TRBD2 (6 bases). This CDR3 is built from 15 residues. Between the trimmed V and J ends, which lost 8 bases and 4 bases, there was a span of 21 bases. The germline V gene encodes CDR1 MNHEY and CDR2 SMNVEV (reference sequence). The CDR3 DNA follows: TGTGCCAGCCGCTCTACGTTGGGAGGCGGGTACGAGCAGTACTTC. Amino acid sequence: CASRSTLGGGYEQYF.

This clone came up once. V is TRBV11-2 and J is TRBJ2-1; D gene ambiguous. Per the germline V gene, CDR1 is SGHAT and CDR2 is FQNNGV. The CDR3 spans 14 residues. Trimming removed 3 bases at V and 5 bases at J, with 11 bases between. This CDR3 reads CASSFLITNNEQFF. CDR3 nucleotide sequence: TGTGCCAGCAGCTTCCTGATCACTAACAATGAGCAGTTCTTC.

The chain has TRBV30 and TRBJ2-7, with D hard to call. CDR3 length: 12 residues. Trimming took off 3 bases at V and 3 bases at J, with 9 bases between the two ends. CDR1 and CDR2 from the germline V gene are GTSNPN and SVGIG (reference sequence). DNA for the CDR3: TGTGCCTGGAGGCCCACGGGCTACGAGCAGTACTTC. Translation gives CAWRPTGYEQYF.

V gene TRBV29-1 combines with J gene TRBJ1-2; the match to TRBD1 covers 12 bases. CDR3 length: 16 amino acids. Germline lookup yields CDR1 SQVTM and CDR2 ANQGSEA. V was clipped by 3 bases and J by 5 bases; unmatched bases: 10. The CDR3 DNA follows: TGCAGCGTTGACCTGGGACAGGGGGCGCTTGAGTATGGCTACACCTTC. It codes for CSVDLGQGALEYGYTF.

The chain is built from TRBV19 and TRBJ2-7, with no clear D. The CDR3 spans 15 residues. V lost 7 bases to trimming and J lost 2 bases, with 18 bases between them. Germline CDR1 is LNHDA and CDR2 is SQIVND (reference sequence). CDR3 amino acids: CASNPTLGSTYEQYF. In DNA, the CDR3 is TGTGCCAGTAACCCGACATTAGGGTCCACCTACGAGCAGTACTTC.

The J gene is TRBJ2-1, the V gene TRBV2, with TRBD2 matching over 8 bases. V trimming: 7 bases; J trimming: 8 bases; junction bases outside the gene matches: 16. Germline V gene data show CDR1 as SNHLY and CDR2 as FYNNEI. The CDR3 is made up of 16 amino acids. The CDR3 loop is CASIEGVAGTVDEQFF. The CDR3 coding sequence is TGTGCCAGCATCGAAGGGGTAGCGGGGACTGTGGATGAGCAGTTCTTC. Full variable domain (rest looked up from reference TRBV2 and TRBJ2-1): EPEVTQTPSHQVTQMGQEVILRCVPISNHLYFYWYRQILGQKVEFLVSFYNNEISEKSEIFDDQFSVERPDGSNFTLKIRSTKLEDSAMYFCASIEGVAGTVDEQFFGPGTRLTVL.

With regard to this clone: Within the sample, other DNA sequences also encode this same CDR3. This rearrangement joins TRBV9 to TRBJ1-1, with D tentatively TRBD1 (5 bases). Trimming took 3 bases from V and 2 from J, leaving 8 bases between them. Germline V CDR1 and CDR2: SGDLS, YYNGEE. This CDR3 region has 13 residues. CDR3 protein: CASSAGGNTEAFF. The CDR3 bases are TGTGCCAGCAGCGCGGGGGGAAACACTGAAGCTTTCTTT.